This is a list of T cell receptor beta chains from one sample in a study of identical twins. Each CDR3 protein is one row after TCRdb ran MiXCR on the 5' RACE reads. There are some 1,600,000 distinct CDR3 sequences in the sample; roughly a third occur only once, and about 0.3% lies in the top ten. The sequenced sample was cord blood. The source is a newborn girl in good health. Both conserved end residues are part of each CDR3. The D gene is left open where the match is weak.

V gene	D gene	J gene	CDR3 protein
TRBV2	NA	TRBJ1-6	CASRDASSYNSPLHF
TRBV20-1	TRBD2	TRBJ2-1	CSARPTTLAGDYNEQFF
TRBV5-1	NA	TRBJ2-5	CASSLVPDPETQYF
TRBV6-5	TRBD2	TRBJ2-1	CASSYGTSGDLSYNEQFF
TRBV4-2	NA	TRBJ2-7	CASSQGQARDRYEQYF
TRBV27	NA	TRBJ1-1	CASYVWGAENTEAFF
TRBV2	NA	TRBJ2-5	CASSGDPRQETQYF
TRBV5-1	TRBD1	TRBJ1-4	CASSPGQGAYNEKLFF
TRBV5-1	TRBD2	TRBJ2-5	CASSPRLAGEFQETQYF
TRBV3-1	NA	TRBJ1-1	CASSQDRRGAITEAFF
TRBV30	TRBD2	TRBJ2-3	CAWTKRWREVTDTQYF
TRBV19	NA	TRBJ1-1	CASRTSEGWNTEAFF
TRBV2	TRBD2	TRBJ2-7	CASRWTSGYNEQYF
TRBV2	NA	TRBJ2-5	CASQPLGSYRETQYF
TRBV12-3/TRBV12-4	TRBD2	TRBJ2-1	CASSLRTSQFF
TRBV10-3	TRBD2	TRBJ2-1	CATGTSGRLGNEQFF
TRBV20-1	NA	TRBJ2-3	CSAKALSGSTDTQYF
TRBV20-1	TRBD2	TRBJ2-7	CSALRTSGAYEQYF
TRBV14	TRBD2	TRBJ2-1	CASSLVRENPNEQFF
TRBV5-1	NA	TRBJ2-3	CASSILSGSTDTQYF
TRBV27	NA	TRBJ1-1	CTKGMNTEAFF
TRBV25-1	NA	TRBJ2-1	CASSEWNEQFF
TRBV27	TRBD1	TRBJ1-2	CASSLSRTGVKLANGYTF
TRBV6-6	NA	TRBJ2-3	CASSNRQPGASTDTQYF
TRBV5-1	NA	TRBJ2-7	CASSLELGTYEQYF
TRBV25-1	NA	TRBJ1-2	CASSRRGAFGYTF
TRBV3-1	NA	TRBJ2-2	CASYNGELFF
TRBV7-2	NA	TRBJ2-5	CASGPRGTQEKETQYF
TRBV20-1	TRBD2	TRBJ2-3	CSARAGGPLDTQYF
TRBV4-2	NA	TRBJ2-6	CASSHRTASGANVLTF
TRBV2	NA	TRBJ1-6	CASSRSSSYNSPLHF
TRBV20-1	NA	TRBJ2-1	CSASPRGYEQFF
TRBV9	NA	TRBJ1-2	CASSVDRVHYGYTF
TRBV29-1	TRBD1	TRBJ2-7	CSVSIPGQGAGEQYF